A selection of T cell receptor beta chains follows, all from one sample in a study of blood T cell repertoires in COVID-19. TCRdb's table, derived via immunoSEQ multiplex PCR, lists solely in-frame clones and lacks some. The data show about 250,000 clones, more than 65% seen once. Material for sequencing was PBMCs or T cells enriched from blood (not recorded which). Source of these receptors: a man aged 50 to 60 who had recovered from COVID-19. The CDR3 runs from the conserved cysteine through the conserved F or W. The order of the fields is V gene, clone size, J gene, D gene, CDR3 protein, CDR3 DNA. The D gene is left open where the match is weak. Not every row has a clone size; where given, it reads once, few, many or a size class.

>TRBV7-2|.|TRBJ1-2|TRBD1
CASSSGQGDYGYTF
TGTGCCAGCAGCTCTGGGCAGGGGGACTATGGCTACACCTTC
>TRBV9|few|TRBJ1-2|TRBD1
CASSVVQGAGPSGYTF
TGTGCCAGCAGCGTCGTCCAGGGGGCGGGTCCATCTGGCTACACCTTC
>TRBV4-1|.|TRBJ2-7|.
CASSQDLGSLYEQYF
TGCGCCAGCAGCCAAGATTTGGGCAGCCTCTACGAGCAGTACTTC
>TRBV18|.|TRBJ1-1|.
CASSRLVSRVNTEAFF
TGTGCCAGCTCAAGATTGGTGTCCAGGGTGAACACTGAAGCTTTCTTT
>TRBV5-1|.|TRBJ1-3|.
CASSSTTNSGNTIYF
TGCGCCAGCAGCTCGACGACAAATTCGGGAAACACCATATATTTT
>TRBV6-5|.|TRBJ2-1|.
CASNGGGQGYNEQFF
TGTGCCAGCAATGGGGGGGGGCAGGGGTACAATGAGCAGTTCTTC
>TRBV7-4|.|TRBJ1-3|TRBD1
CASSLAQDRRSSGNTIYF
TGTGCCAGCAGCTTAGCGCAGGACAGGCGATCCTCTGGAAACACCATATATTTT
>TRBV4-1|.|TRBJ2-1|TRBD1
CASSQTDRGSYNEQFF
TGCGCCAGCAGCCAAACCGACAGGGGCTCCTACAATGAGCAGTTCTTC
>TRBV2|.|TRBJ1-3|.
CASSPGHAGNTIYF
TGTGCCAGCAGCCCCGGACACGCTGGAAACACCATATATTTT
>TRBV29-1|.|TRBJ2-7|.
CSVGLRGDEQYF
TGCAGCGTTGGTCTCCGCGGCGACGAGCAGTACTTC
>TRBV19|.|TRBJ2-7|.
CASSIKVGGEQYF
TGTGCCAGTAGTATTAAGGTAGGAGGGGAGCAGTACTTC
>TRBV2|.|TRBJ1-2|.
CASSAAGSSYGYTF
TGTGCCAGCAGTGCTGCAGGGTCTAGCTATGGCTACACCTTC
>TRBV6-1|few|TRBJ1-4|.
CASSDVAGANEKLFF
TGTGCCAGCAGTGACGTTGCAGGGGCTAATGAAAAACTGTTTTTT
>TRBV18|.|TRBJ1-1|.
CASALQEQNTEAFF
TGTGCCAGCGCCTTACAGGAGCAGAACACTGAAGCTTTCTTT
>TRBV3-1/TRBV3-2|once|TRBJ2-7|TRBD2
CASSLGGGEQYF
TGTGCCAGCAGTCTCGGGGGGGGAGAGCAGTACTTC
>TRBV14|.|TRBJ1-1|.
CASSPSQVRNTEAFF
TGTGCCAGCAGCCCGTCCCAGGTCCGAAACACTGAAGCTTTCTTT
>TRBV18|few|TRBJ2-2|TRBD1
CASSTDRVRTGELFF
TGTGCCAGCTCCACCGACAGGGTGCGTACCGGGGAGCTGTTTTTT
>TRBV5-6|.|TRBJ2-1|.
CASSPRDTLYNEQFF
TGTGCCAGCAGCCCCCGGGACACTCTCTACAATGAGCAGTTCTTC
>TRBV5-1|.|TRBJ2-2|.
CASSESGTLTGELFF
TGCGCCAGCAGCGAGTCCGGGACTTTGACCGGGGAGCTGTTTTTT
>TRBV19|.|TRBJ2-1|TRBD2
CASSKGGWADEQFF
TGTGCCAGTAGTAAGGGAGGGTGGGCCGATGAGCAGTTCTTC
>TRBV11-2|.|TRBJ2-1|TRBD2
CASSLDRREGPYNEQFF
TGTGCCAGCAGCTTAGATAGGCGGGAGGGCCCCTACAATGAGCAGTTCTTC
>TRBV3-1/TRBV3-2|few|TRBJ2-1|TRBD2
CASRSGGAGEQFF
TGTGCCAGCAGGAGCGGGGGCGCGGGTGAGCAGTTCTTC
>TRBV29-1|.|TRBJ1-4|TRBD1
CSVDRGLGEKLFF
TGCAGCGTAGACAGGGGGCTCGGAGAAAAACTGTTTTTT
>TRBV27|.|TRBJ1-5|.
CASSLRQGNQPQHF
TGTGCCAGCAGTCTTCGACAGGGCAATCAGCCCCAGCATTTT
>TRBV5-1|.|TRBJ2-1|TRBD2
CASSSEPSGGPRMFREQFF
TGCGCCAGCAGCTCGGAGCCTAGCGGGGGCCCCCGGATGTTTCGTGAGCAGTTCTTC
>TRBV7-2|few|TRBJ2-7|TRBD2
CASSLYAGVYEQYF
TGTGCCAGCAGCTTATATGCGGGAGTCTACGAGCAGTACTTC
>TRBV11-2|.|TRBJ2-7|.
CASSLDRGGEQYF
TGTGCCAGCAGCTTAGACAGGGGCGGCGAGCAGTACTTC
>TRBV27|.|TRBJ2-7|TRBD1
CASSSFGTGNTYEQYF
TGTGCCAGCAGTTCTTTCGGGACAGGGAATACCTACGAGCAGTACTTC
>TRBV7-8|.|TRBJ1-5|.
CASSYPIGPQHF
TGTGCCAGCAGCTACCCTATCGGGCCCCAGCATTTT
>TRBV7-8|.|TRBJ2-3|.
CASAAAAGEITDTQYF
TGTGCCAGCGCCGCCGCGGCAGGGGAGATCACAGATACGCAGTATTTT
>TRBV11-2|.|TRBJ2-7|TRBD1
CASSFGTGNKAYEQYF
TGTGCCAGCAGCTTCGGGACAGGGAATAAGGCCTACGAGCAGTACTTC
>TRBV7-9|.|TRBJ2-3|.
CAIPLAPSTDTQYF
TGTGCCATCCCCCTAGCGCCCAGCACAGATACGCAGTATTTT
>TRBV19|.|TRBJ1-2|.
CASSGRGGHGYTF
TGTGCCAGTAGTGGAAGGGGAGGCCATGGCTACACCTTC
>TRBV7-9|.|TRBJ2-7|TRBD1
CASSFPLQGAPDYEQYF
TGTGCCAGCAGTTTTCCCCTACAGGGGGCTCCGGACTACGAGCAGTACTTC
>TRBV24-1|.|TRBJ1-1|.
CATSDNRARNTEAFF
TGTGCCACCAGTGACAACAGGGCAAGGAACACTGAAGCTTTCTTT
>TRBV4-3|.|TRBJ2-4|TRBD2
CASSQDLAGGTTLLAKNIQYF
TGCGCCAGCAGCCAAGATCTAGCGGGAGGGACAACCCTACTAGCCAAAAACATTCAGTACTTC
>TRBV28|few|TRBJ2-1|TRBD1
CASSPSTGRNNEQFF
TGTGCCAGCAGTCCCTCGACAGGGAGAAACAATGAGCAGTTCTTC
>TRBV11-2|.|TRBJ1-3|TRBD1
CASSLDSGTGAGGNTIYF
TGTGCCAGCAGCTTAGATTCGGGGACAGGGGCCGGTGGAAACACCATATATTTT
>TRBV2|.|TRBJ2-7|.
CATHSVYEQYF
TGTGCCACTCACTCGGTCTACGAGCAGTACTTC
>TRBV25-1|.|TRBJ2-7|TRBD1
CASSQDRIAYEQYF
TGTGCCAGCTCGCAGGACAGGATAGCCTACGAGCAGTACTTC
>TRBV9|.|TRBJ2-2|.
CASSVAQGSTGELFF
TGTGCCAGCAGCGTAGCACAGGGAAGCACCGGGGAGCTGTTTTTT
>TRBV9|.|TRBJ1-2|TRBD1
CASSVGGQGQGGYTF
TGTGCCAGCAGCGTAGGTGGACAGGGACAAGGTGGCTACACCTTC
>TRBV27|few|TRBJ1-3|.
CASSGSGTTGNTIYF
TGTGCCAGCAGTGGCTCCGGGACAACTGGAAACACCATATATTTT
>TRBV7-3|.|TRBJ2-1|.
CASSPYSYNEQFF
TGTGCCAGCAGCCCCTACTCCTACAATGAGCAGTTCTTC
>TRBV11-2|.|TRBJ2-4|.
CASSLDSLRDIQYF
TGTGCCAGCAGCTTAGACTCATTGAGGGACATTCAGTACTTC
>TRBV18|.|TRBJ1-1|TRBD1
CASSRTGGMNTEAFF
TGTGCCAGCTCACGTACAGGGGGAATGAACACTGAAGCTTTCTTT
>TRBV19|.|TRBJ2-2|TRBD2
CASSKPSGRTNTGELFF
TGTGCCAGTAGTAAACCTAGCGGGAGGACGAACACCGGGGAGCTGTTTTTT
>TRBV30|.|TRBJ1-4|TRBD1
CAWSGARGRSEKLFF
TGTGCCTGGAGTGGGGCCAGGGGGCGAAGTGAAAAACTGTTTTTT
>TRBV5-6|.|TRBJ2-1|.
CASSFTGTSSYNEQFF
TGTGCCAGCAGCTTCACAGGGACCTCCTCCTACAATGAGCAGTTCTTC
>TRBV27|once|TRBJ1-1|.
CASSLRGNTEAFF
TGTGCCAGCAGTTTACGCGGGAACACTGAAGCTTTCTTT
>TRBV7-2|.|TRBJ2-7|.
CASSLVSRQSREQYF
TGTGCCAGCAGCTTAGTCTCGAGACAGAGTCGGGAGCAGTACTTC
>TRBV5-1|.|TRBJ1-3|.
CASSEGNTIYF
TGCGCCAGCAGTGAGGGAAACACCATATATTTT